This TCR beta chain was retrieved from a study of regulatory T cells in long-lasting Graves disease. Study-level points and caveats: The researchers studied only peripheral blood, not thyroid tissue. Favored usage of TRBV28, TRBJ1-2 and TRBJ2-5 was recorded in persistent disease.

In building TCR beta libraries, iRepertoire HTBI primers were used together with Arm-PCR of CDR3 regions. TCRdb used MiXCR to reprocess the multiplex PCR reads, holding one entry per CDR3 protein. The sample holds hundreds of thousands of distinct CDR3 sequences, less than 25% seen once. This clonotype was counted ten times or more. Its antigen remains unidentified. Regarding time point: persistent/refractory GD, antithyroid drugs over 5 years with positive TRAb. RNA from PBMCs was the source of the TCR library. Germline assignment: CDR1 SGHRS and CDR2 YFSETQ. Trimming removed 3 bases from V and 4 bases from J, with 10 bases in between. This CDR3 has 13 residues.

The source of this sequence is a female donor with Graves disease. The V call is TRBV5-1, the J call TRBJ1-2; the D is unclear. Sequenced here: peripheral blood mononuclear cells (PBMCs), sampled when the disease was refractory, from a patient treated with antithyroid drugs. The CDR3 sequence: CASSSTDGYGYTF. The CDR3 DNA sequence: TGCGCCAGCAGCTCAACAGACGGCTATGGCTACACCTTC. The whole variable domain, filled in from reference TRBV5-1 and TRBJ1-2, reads KAGVTQTPRYLIKTRGQQVTLSCSPISGHRSVSWYQQTPGQGLQFLFEYFSETQRNKGNFPGRFSGRQFSNSRSEMNVSTLELGDSALYLCASSSTDGYGYTFGSGTRLTVV.